The text below deals with one TCR beta chain. Its antigen is unknown. This sample also contains other DNA sequences that code for the same CDR3. The V and J ends lost 5 bases and 4 bases, in that order; junction bases with no gene match: 5. The CDR3 is 14 amino acids. CDR1 and CDR2 from the germline V gene are SEHNR and FQNEAQ (reference sequence). This sample is drawn from a study of Ad26.COV2.S vaccination and SARS-CoV-2 variants. Treatment here: around 19 received Ad26.COV2.S at low or high dose, single or two shots; roughly five received placebo; per-sample allocation not given. Sampling was performed 63 days after the first vaccine or placebo injection. The sample came from a Boston adult aged 18-55 years. Here immunoSEQ multiplex PCR was the method, and the copy in TCRdb shows in-frame clones only, minus some. The sample includes about 480,000 clones, approximately 88% of them seen just once. Study results and caveats: Placebo recipients showed lower spike-specific TCR breadth than vaccinees.

The rearrangement joins TRBV7-9 to TRBJ1-5; 7 bases map to TRBD1. This specimen was peripheral blood, taken in a trial of Ad26.COV2.S vaccine versus placebo. The sequence came from a person aged 18-65 years who received the Ad26.COV2.S COVID-19 vaccine or a placebo. This CDR3 reads CASSPGTANQPQHF. The CDR3 DNA sequence: TGTGCCAGCAGCCCGGGGACAGCAAATCAGCCCCAGCATTTT.